Included here is one T cell receptor beta chain sequence, with context. Its antigen is as yet unknown. Repertoires were generated with immunoSEQ multiplex PCR, while TCRdb's copy carries only in-frame clones and drops some. The sample lists 85,000 to 130,000 clones; more than 75% were seen once. This specimen belongs to a study of radiotherapy plus CTLA-4 blockade in lung cancer. Study overall: In around 17% of patients, objective responses were seen; 30% to 35% had disease control. Findings and limits, study-wide: Dynamics of early blood T cell clones, together with interferon-beta, were reportedly the best predictors of response. Among blood TCR repertoires after radiotherapy plus ipilimumab, tumor-derived clones expanded.

From germline, CDR1 is SGDLS and CDR2 YYNGEE. With 0 bases removed from V and 11 bases from J, the gap between germline ends came to 6 bases. The CDR3 runs to 11 residues. CTLA-4 blockade with ipilimumab, together with focal radiation, was given to patients with chemo-refractory metastatic non-small-cell lung cancer. The sequenced sample was peripheral blood, obtained from a patient treated with radiotherapy plus ipilimumab. The chain links TRBV9 to TRBJ2-1; D is undetermined. The receptor comes from a human donor with non-small cell lung cancer that progressed on radiotherapy plus ipilimumab. Some clones in this sample may be carry-over from other donors' samples. Here the CDR3 reads CASSVEDQQFF. As DNA, the CDR3 is TGTGCCAGCAGCGTAGAGGACCAGCAGTTCTTC.